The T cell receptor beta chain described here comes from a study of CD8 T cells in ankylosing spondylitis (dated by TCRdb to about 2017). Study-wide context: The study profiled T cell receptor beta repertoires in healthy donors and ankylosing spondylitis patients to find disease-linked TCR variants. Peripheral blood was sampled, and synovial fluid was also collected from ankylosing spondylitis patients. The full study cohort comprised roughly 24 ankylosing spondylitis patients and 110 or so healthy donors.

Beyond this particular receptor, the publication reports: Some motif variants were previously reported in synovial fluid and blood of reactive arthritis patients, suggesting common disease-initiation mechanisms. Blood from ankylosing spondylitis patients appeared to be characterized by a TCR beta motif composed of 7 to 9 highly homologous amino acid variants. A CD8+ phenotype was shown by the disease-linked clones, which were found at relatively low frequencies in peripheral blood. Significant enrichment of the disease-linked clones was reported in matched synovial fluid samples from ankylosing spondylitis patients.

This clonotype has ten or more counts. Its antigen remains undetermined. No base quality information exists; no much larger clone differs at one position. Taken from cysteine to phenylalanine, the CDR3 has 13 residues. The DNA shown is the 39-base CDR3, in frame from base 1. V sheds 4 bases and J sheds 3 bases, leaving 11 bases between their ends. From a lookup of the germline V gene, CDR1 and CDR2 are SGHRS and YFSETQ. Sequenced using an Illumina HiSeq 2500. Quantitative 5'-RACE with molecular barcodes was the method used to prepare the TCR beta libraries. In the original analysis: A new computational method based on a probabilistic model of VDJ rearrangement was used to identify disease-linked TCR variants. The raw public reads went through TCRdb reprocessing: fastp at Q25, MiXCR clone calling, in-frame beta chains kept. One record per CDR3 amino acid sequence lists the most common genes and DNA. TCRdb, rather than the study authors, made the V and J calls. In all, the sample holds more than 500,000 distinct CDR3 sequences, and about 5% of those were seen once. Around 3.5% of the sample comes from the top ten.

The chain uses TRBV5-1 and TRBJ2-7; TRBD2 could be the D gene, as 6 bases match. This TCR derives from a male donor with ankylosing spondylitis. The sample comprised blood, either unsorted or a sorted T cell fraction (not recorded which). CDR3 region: CASSGSGSYEQYF. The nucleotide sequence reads TGCGCCAGCAGCGGGTCCGGGAGCTACGAGCAGTACTTC.